Each of the 16 T cell receptor beta chains below was sequenced from the same sample in a study of blood T cells in healthy people across ages. Combining a sample-barcoded 5' primer with a J-beta primer mix, a second PCR ran for roughly 6 to 11 cycles. TCRdb re-called the 5' RACE reads through MiXCR, storing one row per CDR3 protein. Found here are about 800,000 distinct CDR3 sequences, 20% to 25% of them singletons; the top ten hold more than 3%. The sample was also linked to a second study, of T cells of mothers and their children.

The sequenced sample was blood. The receptors come from a boy between 10 and 17 years old in good health.

The chain uses TRBV7-2 and TRBJ2-5, with a tentative D call TRBD2 (6 bases). Germline V gene sequence: CDR1 SGHTA, CDR2 FQGNSA. V lost 1 base and J lost 5, with 17 bases in between. This CDR3 is 16 amino acids long. DNA of the CDR3: TGTGCCAGCAGCTTAGATGCGTGGCGGGGATGGGAGACCCAGTACTTC. It is translated as CASSLDAWRGWETQYF. Full variable domain (outside the CDR3, taken from reference TRBV7-2 and TRBJ2-5): GAGVSQSPSNKVTEKGKDVELRCDPISGHTALYWYRQSLGQGLEFLIYFQGNSAPDKSGLPSDRFSAERTGGSVSTLTIQRTQQEDSAVYLCASSLDAWRGWETQYFGPGTRLLVL.

The rearrangement joins TRBV10-3 to TRBJ2-7; a weak D match, TRBD2 (7 bases). CDR1 is ENHRY and CDR2 is SYGVKD in the germline V gene. The CDR3 extends over 16 amino acids. V lost 2 bases to trimming and J lost 6 bases, with 20 bases between them. The CDR3 sequence: CAISEIGGGGQGEQYF. In DNA form, the CDR3 reads TGTGCCATCAGTGAGATAGGAGGGGGGGGGCAGGGCGAGCAGTACTTC.

This clonotype has only a few counts. V usage is TRBV7-8 and J usage is TRBJ2-7; 8 nucleotides match TRBD1. Germline trimming cut 4 bases from V and 7 bases from J; bases unmatched to any gene: 12. The CDR3 has 15 residues. The germline CDR1 and CDR2 sequences are SGHVS and FQNEAQ. The CDR3 DNA reads as TGTGCCAGCAGCTCCCACGGGACAGGCCCTTTAGAGCAGTACTTC. Translation: CASSSHGTGPLEQYF.

This chain links TRBV5-1 with TRBJ2-5, with D uncertain. This CDR3 contains 14 residues. The germline V and J ends were trimmed by 0 bases and 7 bases, with 13 bases remaining between them. Germline assignment: CDR1 SGHRS and CDR2 YFSETQ. The CDR3 here is CASSLAGARVTQYF. DNA of the CDR3: TGCGCCAGCAGCTTGGCAGGAGCTAGAGTGACCCAGTACTTC.

V is TRBV7-8 and J is TRBJ1-1; 9 nucleotides agree with TRBD1. In germline, CDR1 is SGHVS, CDR2 FQNEAQ. The CDR3 contains 14 residues. The junction had 11 bases not matched to a gene; V was cut back by 5 bases and J by 10 bases. The CDR3 spells CASSPQPDRGSAFF. The DNA for the CDR3 is TGTGCCAGCAGCCCACAACCGGACAGGGGATCAGCTTTCTTT.

The DNA of the CDR3 is TGTGCCAGCTTTAGAAGGAGTAACTATGGCTACACCTTC. It codes for CASFRRSNYGYTF. The rearrangement joins TRBV28 to TRBJ1-2; no definite D call. The CDR3 runs 13 residues. Per germline, CDR1 MDHEN and CDR2 SYDVKM. V lost 8 bases to trimming and J lost 1 base, with 11 bases between them.

This clonotype was observed a few times. The genes are TRBV7-9 and TRBJ1-1; the D gene is possibly TRBD1 (6 bases). The germline V and J ends were trimmed by 11 bases and 5 bases, with 18 bases remaining between them. The CDR3 runs to 13 residues. CDR1 and CDR2 (germline): SEHNR, FQNEAQ (reference sequence). The DNA of the CDR3 is TGTGCCTCAACCTTCGGGGGGCGAACTGAAGCTTTCTTT. It translates to CASTFGGRTEAFF.

Only a few counts were recorded for this clonotype. This chain links TRBV5-1 with TRBJ2-5; no firm D call. Trimming cost V 4 bases and J 1 base, with 11 bases left between them. CDR1 is SGHRS, CDR2 YFSETQ, per germline. The CDR3 spans 14 residues. CDR3 sequence (DNA): TGCGCCAGCAGCCCCGGTGGAGTCCAAGAGACCCAGTACTTC. It specifies CASSPGGVQETQYF.

This chain connects TRBV5-5 to TRBJ2-5, with a possible D match to TRBD1 (6 bases). The CDR3 totals 14 residues. In germline, CDR1 is SGHKS, CDR2 YYEKEE (reference sequence). V lost 5 bases and J lost 3, with 14 bases in between. The CDR3 bases are TGTGCCAGCAGGGACAGTGGGCAGGAAGAGACCCAGTACTTC. This gives the protein CASRDSGQEETQYF.

This clonotype was recorded a few times. Here the CDR3 DNA reads TGTGCCAGCAGCTTAATCTACGGCGGAGGGGGCGAGACCCAGTACTTC. It codes for CASSLIYGGGGETQYF. The chain employs TRBV7-2 and TRBJ2-5; a possible D gene is TRBD1 (7 bases). Trimming pared 2 bases from V and 5 bases from J, leaving 18 bases between. Germline V gene data show CDR1 as SGHTA and CDR2 as FQGNSA. CDR3 length: 16 amino acids.

J is TRBJ2-2 and V is TRBV24-1; 7 bases line up with TRBD1. The trim removed 7 bases at V and 7 bases at J, leaving 5 bases unmatched. Germline CDR1 reads KGHDR; CDR2 reads SFDVKD. This CDR3 is 13 amino acids long. The CDR3 loop reads CATRETGSGELFF. The CDR3 DNA reads as TGTGCCACCAGGGAGACAGGGAGCGGGGAGCTGTTTTTT.

The gene calls are TRBV29-1 and TRBJ2-3, with 8 bases identical to TRBD1. Germline V gene sequence: CDR1 SQVTM, CDR2 ANQGSEA. Trimming removed 2 bases from V and 7 bases from J; junction bases left unmatched: 17. This CDR3 comprises 17 residues. The CDR3 here is CSVEKDRATLGANTQYF. In nucleotides, the CDR3 is TGCAGCGTTGAAAAGGACAGGGCGACGTTGGGCGCCAATACGCAGTATTTT.

In its sample, this clonotype was seen a few times. The genes are TRBV29-1 and TRBJ2-6; no firm D call. Trimming removed 7 bases from V and 0 bases from J, with 7 bases in between. Germline V gene data show CDR1 as SQVTM and CDR2 as ANQGSEA. The CDR3 totals 13 residues. CDR3 protein: CSAKSSGANVLTF. The CDR3 coding sequence is TGCAGCGCAAAGAGCTCTGGGGCCAACGTCCTGACTTTC.

The rearrangement joins TRBV6-2 or TRBV6-3 to TRBJ1-6; D remains ambiguous. The CDR3 is 12 amino acids. CDR1 is MNHEY and CDR2 is SVGEGT in the germline V gene. Trimming shortened V by 7 bases and J by 6 bases, and 7 bases separated the two germline ends. The CDR3 region is CASNQLNSPLHF. CDR3 nucleotides: TGTGCCAGCAACCAACTTAATTCACCCCTCCACTTT.

V and J are TRBV9 and TRBJ2-7; TRBD2 aligns across 8 bases. The CDR3 runs 14 residues. V was pared by 0 bases and J by 2 bases, with 1 base of the junction left unmatched. The germline V gene encodes CDR1 SGDLS and CDR2 YYNGEE. CDR3 in DNA: TGTGCCAGCAGCGTAGTAGCGGGGACCTACGAGCAGTACTTC. It yields the protein CASSVVAGTYEQYF.

This chain links TRBV20-1 with TRBJ2-5; perhaps D is TRBD1 or TRBD2 (5 bases each). The J call may be faulty, since TRBJ2-7 better matches the DNA end. Germline V gives CDR1 DFQATT, CDR2 SNEGSKA (reference sequence). This CDR3 contains 13 residues. The DNA for the CDR3 is TGCAGTGCTCCGGGGCACCTCTCCTACGAGCAGTACTTC. Translated, it gives CSAPGHLSYEQYF.